This TCR beta chain was identified in a study of T cells in Graves' hyperthyroidism and ophthalmopathy. The investigators amplified TCR beta CDR3 regions from RNA transcripts. First-round RT-PCR with HTBI primers amplified the TCR CDR3 region. TCRdb independently ran MiXCR on the multiplex PCR reads; one entry per CDR3 protein. The sample records hundreds of thousands of distinct CDR3 sequences, approximately 14% being singletons. Study-wide findings and caveats: Blood also carried most thyroid clonotypes expanded above 0.001. The model predicted ophthalmopathy a median approximately six months before onset.

This CDR3 has 16 amino acids. Germline loops: CDR1 LGHNA, CDR2 YSLEER. With 0 bases removed from V and 0 bases from J, the gap between germline ends came to 8 bases. Criteria for exclusion of patients were uncontrolled infection, other autoimmune disease, pregnancy or lactation. About this clonotype itself: Its antigen is not identified.

Sequenced input: blood. This sequence originates from a woman aged 50 to 65 with Graves' ophthalmopathy. The genes are TRBV4-3 and TRBJ1-4; D is uncertain. The CDR3 here is CASSQDTRPTNEKLFF. As DNA, the CDR3 is TGCGCCAGCAGCCAAGATACACGGCCAACTAATGAAAAACTGTTTTTT.